The source of this T cell receptor beta chain is a study of blood T cell repertoires in COVID-19. This clone was counted a few times. Some clones are missing from TCRdb's copy, which holds only in-frame ones; the method was immunoSEQ multiplex PCR. There are 390,000 or so clones in the sample; roughly 90% occur only once, and over 1.1% lies in the top ten. The CDR3 is 16 residues long. V was shortened by 0 bases and J by 3 bases, with 11 bases between the two germline ends. The germline V gene encodes CDR1 MNHNS and CDR2 SASEGT. The sequencing sample was made of peripheral blood. J is TRBJ1-4 and V is TRBV6-1; no clear D gene. This sequence originates from a woman in her thirties with active or convalescent COVID-19. CDR3 in DNA: TGTGCCAGCAGTGAAGCGCTTGGGCGGGCTAATGAAAAACTGTTTTTT. Its translation: CASSEALGRANEKLFF.